This TCR beta chain was identified during a study of blood T cell repertoires in COVID-19. Looking at the study overall: Italy, Spain and the United States were the sources of the convalescent and acute COVID-19 samples. Sample material is recorded as cDNA or gDNA derived from T cells, B-cell-depleted T cells, or PBMCs.

Methods used by the authors: Researchers report that nucleated cell counts were estimated from reference gene primer amplification. This table comes from immunoSEQ multiplex PCR, and its TCRdb copy is limited to in-frame clones, with some not included. The V and J calls and the clone size are those of that table, but D and trimming were determined from the DNA. This table has some 44,000 clones, about 80% appearing once. The V gene lost 8 bases and the J gene lost 1 base, with 8 bases spanning the gap. The CDR3 covers 12 residues. Germline assignment: CDR1 MNHEY and CDR2 SVGAGI. V is TRBV6-5 and J is TRBJ1-1; D gene ambiguous. This TCR was recovered from a woman aged 55-75 years with acute or convalescent COVID-19. Material: peripheral blood. This CDR3 reads CASGYRNTEAFF. The CDR3 DNA follows: TGTGCCAGCGGATACAGGAACACTGAAGCTTTCTTT.